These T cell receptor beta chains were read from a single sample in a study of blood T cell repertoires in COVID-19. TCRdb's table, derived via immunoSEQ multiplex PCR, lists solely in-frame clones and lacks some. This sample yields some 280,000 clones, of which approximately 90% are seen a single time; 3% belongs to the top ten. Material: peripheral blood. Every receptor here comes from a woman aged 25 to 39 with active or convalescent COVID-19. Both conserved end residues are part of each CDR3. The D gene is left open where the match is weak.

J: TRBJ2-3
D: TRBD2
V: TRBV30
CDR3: CASSGTSGGADTQYF

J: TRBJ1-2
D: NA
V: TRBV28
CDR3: CASSQTGAPRGYTF

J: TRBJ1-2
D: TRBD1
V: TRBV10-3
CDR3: CAISGRDRGNYGYTF

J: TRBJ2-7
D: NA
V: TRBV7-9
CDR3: CASSFAGDYEQYF

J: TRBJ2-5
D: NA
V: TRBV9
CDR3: CASSVGADRETQYF

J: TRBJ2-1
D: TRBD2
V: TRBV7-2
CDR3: CASSHGLAGGEQFF

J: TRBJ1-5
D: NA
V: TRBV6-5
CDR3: CASSSAGLNQPQHF

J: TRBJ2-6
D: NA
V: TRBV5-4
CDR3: CASRKGGAEGANVLTF

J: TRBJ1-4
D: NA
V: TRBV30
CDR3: CAWSVATAFRF

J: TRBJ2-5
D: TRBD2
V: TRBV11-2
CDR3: CASSNRASGRETQYF

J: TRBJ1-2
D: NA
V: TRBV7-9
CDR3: CASSLRAFGYTF

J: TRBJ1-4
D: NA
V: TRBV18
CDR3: CASSPRAGFNEKLFF

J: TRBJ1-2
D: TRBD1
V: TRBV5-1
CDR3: CASSLGQGLGYTF

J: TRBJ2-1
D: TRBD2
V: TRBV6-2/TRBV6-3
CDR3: CASSYSGGGINEQFF

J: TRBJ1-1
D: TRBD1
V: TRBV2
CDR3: CASSGTGIGTEAFF

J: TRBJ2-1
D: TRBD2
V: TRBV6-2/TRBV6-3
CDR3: CASSYSGVAGAYNEQFF

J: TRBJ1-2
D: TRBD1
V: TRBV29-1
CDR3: CSVDRTGLNYGYTF

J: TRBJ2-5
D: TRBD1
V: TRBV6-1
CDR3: CASSEQTGAGETQYF

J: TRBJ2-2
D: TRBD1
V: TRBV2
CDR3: CASSLSRDRSGELFF

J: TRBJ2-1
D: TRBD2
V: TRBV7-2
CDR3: CASSRTSGKIYNEQFF

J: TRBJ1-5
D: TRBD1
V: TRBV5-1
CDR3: CASSRDRGDQPQHF

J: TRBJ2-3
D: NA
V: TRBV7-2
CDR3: CASSPFTDTQYF

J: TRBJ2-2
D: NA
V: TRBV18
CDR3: CASSPGVTRNTGELFF

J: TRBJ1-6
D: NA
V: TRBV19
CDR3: CASTDGGYSPLHF

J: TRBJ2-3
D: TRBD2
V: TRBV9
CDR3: CASSGGGRHTQYF

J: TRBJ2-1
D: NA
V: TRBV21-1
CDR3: CASSKESVGSSYNEQFF

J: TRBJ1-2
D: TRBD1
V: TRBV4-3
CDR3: CASSRTPDRGSYGYTF

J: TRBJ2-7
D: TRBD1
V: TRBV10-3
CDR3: CAISVDRGYEQYF

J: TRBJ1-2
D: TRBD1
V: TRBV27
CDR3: CASSPRTGLISYGYTF

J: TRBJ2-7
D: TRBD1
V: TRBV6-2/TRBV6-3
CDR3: CASSYPGQGDEQYF

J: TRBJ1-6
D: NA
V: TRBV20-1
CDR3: CSARGLSPLHF

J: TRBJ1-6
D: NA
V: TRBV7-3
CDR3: CASSSLGRGNSPLHF

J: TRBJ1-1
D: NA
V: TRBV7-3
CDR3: CASSLKSQGTEAFF

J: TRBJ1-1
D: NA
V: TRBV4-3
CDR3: CASSQDGGGDSTEAFF

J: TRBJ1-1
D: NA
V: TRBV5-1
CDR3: CASSFWGQEGTEAFF

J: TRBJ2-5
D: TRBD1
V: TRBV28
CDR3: CASSTKQGAWETQYF

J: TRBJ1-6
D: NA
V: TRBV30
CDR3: CAWSVRKGSPLHF

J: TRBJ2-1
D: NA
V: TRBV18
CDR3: CASSPVQGGAEQFF

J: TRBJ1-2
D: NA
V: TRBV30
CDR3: CAWSRQGYGYTF

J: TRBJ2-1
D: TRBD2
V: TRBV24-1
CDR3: CATSDTLTSGAYNEQFF

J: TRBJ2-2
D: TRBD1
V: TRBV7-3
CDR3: CASSFDRAIRELFF

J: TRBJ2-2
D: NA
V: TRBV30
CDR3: CACQTRGWDTGELFF

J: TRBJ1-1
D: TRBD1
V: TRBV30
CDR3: CAWSDRGYTTEAFF

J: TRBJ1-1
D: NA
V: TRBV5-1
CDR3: CASSLRGMGTEAFF

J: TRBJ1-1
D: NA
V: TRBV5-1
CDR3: CASSLGQGNRNTEAFF

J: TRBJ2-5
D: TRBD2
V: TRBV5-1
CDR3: CASSLVAPGRETQYF

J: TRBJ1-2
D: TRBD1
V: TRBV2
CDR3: CASRGQGNGYTF

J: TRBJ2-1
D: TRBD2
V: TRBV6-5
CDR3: CASSYSSGGLYNEQFF

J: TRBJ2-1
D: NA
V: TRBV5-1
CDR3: CASTPGGWKGNEQFF

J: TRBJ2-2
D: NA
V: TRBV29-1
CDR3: CSASRVIGELFF

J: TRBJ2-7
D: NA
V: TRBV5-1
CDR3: CASSRRVSGDEQYF

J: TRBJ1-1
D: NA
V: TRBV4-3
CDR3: CASSQGTAVSTEAFF